This is a list of T cell receptor beta chains from one sample in a study of beta chain features in type 1 diabetes. Sequenced by immunoSEQ multiplex PCR; TCRdb stores in-frame clones only, minus some. The sample lists 600,000 to 650,000 clones, around a sixth occurring once. The sample comprised naive CD4+ T cells from blood. Receptors were obtained from a man younger than 30 in good health. Each CDR3 is given without its conserved first and last residue.

J gene,V gene,CDR3 protein
TRBJ2-2,TRBV25-1,ASSEWWGTGELF
TRBJ2-4,TRBV11-2,ASSPLSGGTNIQY
TRBJ2-7,TRBV28,ASSSHGRALGGLYEQY
TRBJ2-7,TRBV18,ASSPSVGADRTGSAY
TRBJ1-1,TRBV27,ASSLRQGEAFGTEAF
TRBJ1-1,TRBV28,ASILNTEAF
TRBJ1-2,TRBV6-1,ASRVGTVYGYT
TRBJ2-6,TRBV7-2,ASSAPDRGVNVLT
TRBJ1-1,TRBV6-6,ASSYAGNLNTEAF
TRBJ2-7,TRBV29-1,SVAPLGQGVNEQY
TRBJ2-5,TRBV6-1,ASTGSRETQY
TRBJ2-4,TRBV19,ASTGFSKNIQY
TRBJ2-1,TRBV7-9,ASSATGAGEREQF
TRBJ2-7,TRBV7-2,ASSFDRSSYEQY
TRBJ2-2,TRBV19,ASRRTFGTVLTGELF
TRBJ1-6,TRBV5-1,ASSLGQGGNSPLH
TRBJ2-3,TRBV27,ASSLVDRRTDTQY
TRBJ1-4,TRBV28,ASGTGKLF
TRBJ2-5,TRBV30,AWSGGTGARETQY
TRBJ2-1,TRBV15,ATSRRAGGNRYNEQF
TRBJ1-1,TRBV21-1,ASTPDSINTEAF
TRBJ2-3,TRBV5-1,ASSLGERAGTDTQY
TRBJ1-1,TRBV7-9,ASSLAGQLGTEAF
TRBJ1-2,TRBV19,ASSTTHRTLYGYT
TRBJ1-5,TRBV28,ASRIPGGPQPQH
TRBJ2-5,TRBV6-4,ASSEGRGIGETQY
TRBJ1-1,TRBV5-1,ASSAGLEAF
TRBJ2-7,TRBV28,ASSTRQGAYEQY
TRBJ2-5,TRBV9,ASSLSGYQETQY
TRBJ2-5,TRBV30,AWREDSALTETQY
TRBJ1-6,TRBV5-1,ASSLSLNSPLH
TRBJ1-2,TRBV2,ASSGQGGYGYT
TRBJ2-2,TRBV5-1,ASKQGSNTGELF
TRBJ2-2,TRBV15,ATSNNLGLAGELF
TRBJ2-7,TRBV18,ASSPDRDEQY
TRBJ2-1,TRBV7-9,ASSRPGLVGNEQF
TRBJ2-7,TRBV5-4,ASSPPGQNYEQY
TRBJ1-5,TRBV2,ASSGLQGVNQPQH
TRBJ2-1,TRBV9,ASSVSLGKALNEQF
TRBJ2-7,TRBV7-2,ASSRTYEQY
TRBJ2-3,TRBV13,ASSLGGGRATQY
TRBJ2-3,TRBV19,ASSRTTERQY
TRBJ2-7,TRBV7-9,ASRARTGGAYEQY
TRBJ2-7,TRBV9,ASSVADSAYEQY
TRBJ2-7,TRBV7-9,ASSSPNIPYEQY